This T cell receptor beta chain was identified in a study of T cell responses to AZD1222 COVID-19 vaccine (dated by TCRdb to the early 2020s). With respect to the entire study: TCR sequencing was performed for approximately 240 trial participants, of whom around 210 were given two doses of AZD1222 and 26 were given two doses of MenACWY control vaccine. Enrollment into the trials was organized by age into subgroups of 18-55, 56-69 and 70-plus years, and those subgroups contained roughly 150, 30 and 60 TCR-sequenced participants, respectively. Summary of the overall study and its limitations: Only 5 to 7 AZD1222 recipients were SARS-CoV-2 seropositive at baseline, limiting conclusions about previously exposed vaccinees. The whole spike protein was spanned by vaccine-associated CD4 TCRs, and dominant responses were seen in regions 160-218 and 743-854. Epitopes outside the regions mutated in the B.1.351 and B.1.1.7 variants were reportedly recognized by nearly half of the unique spike-specific TCRs. Most participants were white British and females outnumbered males, and the authors suggested that clonal diversity may have been underestimated. No day 14 peak-response samples were available, so repertoires were characterized only after the peak T cell response. The 56-69-year group was small, and its depth increase did not reach significance, likely because of low power. Spike-specific TCR breadth and depth rose significantly after two AZD1222 doses compared with day 0 and with MenACWY recipients.

The sample's time point, from its label and the paper: about 28 days (+/-7) after the second vaccine dose. AZD1222 recipients with second doses at about 4 weeks or about 12 weeks were pooled, because spike-specific TCR depth and breadth did not differ between schedules. The vaccinee samples were drawn from two UK trials, COV001 and COV002, one of which was a single-blind randomized controlled phase 2/3 trial testing AZD1222 (ChAdOx1 nCoV-19) in healthy adults. Trial participant PBMC samples were collected at day 0 and day 28 after the second dose for TCRbeta chain sequencing. From a lookup of the germline V gene (reference sequence), CDR1 and CDR2 are SEHNR and FQNEAQ. After removal of 5 bases from V and 0 bases from J, the junction retains 3 bases not matched to a gene. The CDR3 sequence holds 16 residues, the cysteine and phenylalanine included. Just CDR3 DNA is preserved here, 48 bases in frame from base 1.

Points on this clone: Its antigen remains unidentified. The input lacks base qualities; no much larger clone sits a single base away.

The CDR3 regions of human TCRbeta chains were subjected to immunosequencing. Concerning the study's data processing: Repertoire TCRs were checked for matches against a reference library of SARS-CoV-2-specific TCRs that had been generated using the MIRA antigen-specificity platform. Breadth meant the fraction of unique TCRs that were SARS-CoV-2-associated, whereas depth meant the fraction of total T cells that were SARS-CoV-2-associated. Each spike-specific TCR was assigned to its reactive spike region and to a CD4 or CD8 class using the MIRA data. Log10-transformed breadth and depth values were compared by one-way ANOVA with Sidak's multiple comparisons tests. TCRdb limited this immuneACCESS table to in-frame rearrangements with V and J called. A share of clones is missing; checked studies link under half to unresolved V genes, and the rest is unexplained. That table gives V, J and clone size, and the DNA gave D and trimming. The sample table holds 40,000 to 60,000 clones, of which 86% were seen once. The ten largest clones take up less than 7% of the sample.

Sequenced material: peripheral blood, taken 28 days after the second AZD1222 dose. Recombination linked TRBV7-9 to TRBJ1-6, with 8 bases in between that match TRBD1. The receptor comes from an adult who received the AZD1222 COVID-19 vaccine. The CDR3 corresponds to CASSADRGSYNSPLHF. The bases read TGTGCCAGCAGCGCAGACAGGGGCTCCTATAATTCACCCCTCCACTTT. The variable domain in full, with residues beyond the CDR3 obtained from the reference TRBV7-9 and TRBJ1-6 genes, is DTGVSQNPRHKITKRGQNVTFRCDPISEHNRLYWYRQTLGQGPEFLTYFQNEAQLEKSRLLSDRFSAERPKGSFSTLEIQRTEQGDSAMYLCASSADRGSYNSPLHFGNGTRLTVT.